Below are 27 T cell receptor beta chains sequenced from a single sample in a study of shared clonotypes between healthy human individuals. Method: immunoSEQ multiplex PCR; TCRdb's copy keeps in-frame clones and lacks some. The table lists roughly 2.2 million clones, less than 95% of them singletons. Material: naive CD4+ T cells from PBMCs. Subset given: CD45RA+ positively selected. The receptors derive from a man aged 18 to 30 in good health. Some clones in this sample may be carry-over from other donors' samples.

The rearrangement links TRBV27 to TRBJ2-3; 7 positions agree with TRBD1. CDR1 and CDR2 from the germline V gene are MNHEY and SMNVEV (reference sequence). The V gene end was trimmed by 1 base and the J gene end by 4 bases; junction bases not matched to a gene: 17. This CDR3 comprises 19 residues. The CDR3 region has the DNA TGTGCCAGCAGTTTATACTTGTTTAGCTGGGACAGTAGCGCAGATACGCAGTATTTT. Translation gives CASSLYLFSWDSSADTQYF.

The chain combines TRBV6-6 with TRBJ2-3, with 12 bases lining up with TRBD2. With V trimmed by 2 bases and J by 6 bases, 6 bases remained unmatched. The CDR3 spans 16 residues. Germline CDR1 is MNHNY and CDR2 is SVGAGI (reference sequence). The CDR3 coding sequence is TGTGCCAGCAGTTACGGGGCTAGCGGGAGGGGGGATACGCAGTATTTT. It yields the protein CASSYGASGRGDTQYF.

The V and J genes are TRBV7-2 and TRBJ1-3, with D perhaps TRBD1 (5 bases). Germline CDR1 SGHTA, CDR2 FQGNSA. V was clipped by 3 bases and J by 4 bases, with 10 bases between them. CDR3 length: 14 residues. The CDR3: CASSFQGGGNTIYF. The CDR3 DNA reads TGTGCCAGCAGCTTCCAGGGAGGCGGAAACACCATATATTTT.

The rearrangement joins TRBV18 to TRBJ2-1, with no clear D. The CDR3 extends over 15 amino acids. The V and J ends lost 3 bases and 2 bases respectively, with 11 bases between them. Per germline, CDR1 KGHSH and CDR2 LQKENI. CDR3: CASSPLVSPYNEQFF. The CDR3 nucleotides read TGTGCCAGCTCACCGCTAGTGAGCCCCTACAATGAGCAGTTCTTC.

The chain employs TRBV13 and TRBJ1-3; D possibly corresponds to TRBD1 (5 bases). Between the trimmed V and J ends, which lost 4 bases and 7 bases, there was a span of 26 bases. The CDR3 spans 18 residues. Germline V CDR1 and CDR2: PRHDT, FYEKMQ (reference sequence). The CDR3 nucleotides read TGTGCCAGCAGCTCCACCCCCGGATTCGGCGGGGCTAGGAACACCATATATTTT. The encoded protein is CASSSTPGFGGARNTIYF. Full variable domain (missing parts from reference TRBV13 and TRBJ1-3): AAGVIQSPRHLIKEKRETATLKCYPIPRHDTVYWYQQGPGQDPQFLISFYEKMQSDKGSIPDRFSAQQFSDYHSELNMSSLELGDSALYFCASSSTPGFGGARNTIYFGEGSWLTVV.

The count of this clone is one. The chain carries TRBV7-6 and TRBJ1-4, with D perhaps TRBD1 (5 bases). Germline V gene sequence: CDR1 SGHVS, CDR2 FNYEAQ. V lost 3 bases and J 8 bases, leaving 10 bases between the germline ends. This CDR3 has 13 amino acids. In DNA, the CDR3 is TGTGCCAGCAGCTTCCCAGGGATCGAAAAACTGTTTTTT. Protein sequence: CASSFPGIEKLFF.

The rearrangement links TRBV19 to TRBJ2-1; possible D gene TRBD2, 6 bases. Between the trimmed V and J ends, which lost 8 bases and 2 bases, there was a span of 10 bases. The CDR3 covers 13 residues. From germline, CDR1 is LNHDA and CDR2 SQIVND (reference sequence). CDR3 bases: TGTGCCAGTTCGAGGAGGGCCTACAATGAGCAGTTCTTC. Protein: CASSRRAYNEQFF.

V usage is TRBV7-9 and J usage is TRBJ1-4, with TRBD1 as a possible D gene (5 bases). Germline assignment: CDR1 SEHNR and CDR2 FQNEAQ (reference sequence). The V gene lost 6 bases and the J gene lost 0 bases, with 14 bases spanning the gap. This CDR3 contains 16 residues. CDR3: CASSLGGTSTNEKLFF. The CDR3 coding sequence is TGTGCCAGCAGTCTTGGGGGGACCTCAACTAATGAAAAACTGTTTTTT. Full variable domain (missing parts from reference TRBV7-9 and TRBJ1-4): DTGVSQNPRHKITKRGQNVTFRCDPISEHNRLYWYRQTLGQGPEFLTYFQNEAQLEKSRLLSDRFSAERPKGSFSTLEIQRTEQGDSAMYLCASSLGGTSTNEKLFFGSGTQLSVL.

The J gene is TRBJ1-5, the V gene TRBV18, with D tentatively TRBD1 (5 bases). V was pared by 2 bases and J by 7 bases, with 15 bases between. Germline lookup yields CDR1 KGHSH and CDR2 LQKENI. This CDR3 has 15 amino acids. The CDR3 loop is CASSPSQGGIQPQHF. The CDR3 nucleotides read TGTGCCAGCTCACCAAGTCAGGGAGGGATCCAGCCCCAGCATTTT.

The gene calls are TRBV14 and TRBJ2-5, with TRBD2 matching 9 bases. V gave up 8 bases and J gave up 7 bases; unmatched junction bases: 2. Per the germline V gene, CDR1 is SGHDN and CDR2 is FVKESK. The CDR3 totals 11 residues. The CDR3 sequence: CASGSGRTQYF. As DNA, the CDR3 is TGTGCCAGCGGTAGCGGGAGGACCCAGTACTTC.

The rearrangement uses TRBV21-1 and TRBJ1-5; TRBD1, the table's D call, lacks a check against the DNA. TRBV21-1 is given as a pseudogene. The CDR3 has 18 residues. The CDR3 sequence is CASSAAGQGTGSNQPQHF. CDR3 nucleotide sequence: TGTGCCAGCAGCGCGGCGGGACAGGGGACGGGTAGCAATCAGCCCCAGCATTTT.

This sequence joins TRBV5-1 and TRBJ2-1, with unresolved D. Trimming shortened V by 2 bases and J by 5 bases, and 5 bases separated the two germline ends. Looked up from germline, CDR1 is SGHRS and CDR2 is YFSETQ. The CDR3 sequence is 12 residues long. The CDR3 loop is CASSFSNNEQFF. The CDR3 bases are TGCGCCAGCAGCTTCTCAAACAATGAGCAGTTCTTC.

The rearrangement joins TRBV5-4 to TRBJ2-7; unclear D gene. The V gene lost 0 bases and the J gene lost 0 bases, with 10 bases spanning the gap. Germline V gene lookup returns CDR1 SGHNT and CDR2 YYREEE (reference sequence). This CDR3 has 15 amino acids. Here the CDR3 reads CASSLVGKTSYEQYF. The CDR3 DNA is TGTGCCAGCAGCTTGGTCGGAAAAACCTCCTACGAGCAGTACTTC.

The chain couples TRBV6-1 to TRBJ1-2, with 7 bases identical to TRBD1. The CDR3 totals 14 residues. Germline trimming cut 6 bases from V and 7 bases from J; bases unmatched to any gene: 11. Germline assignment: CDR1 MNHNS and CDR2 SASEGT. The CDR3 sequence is CASREPRGSFGYTF. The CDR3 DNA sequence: TGTGCCAGCAGGGAACCCAGGGGGTCATTTGGCTACACCTTC.

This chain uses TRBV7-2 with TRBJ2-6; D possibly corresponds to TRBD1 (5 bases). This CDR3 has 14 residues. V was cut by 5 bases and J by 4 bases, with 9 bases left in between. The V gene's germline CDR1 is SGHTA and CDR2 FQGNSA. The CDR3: CASSPGYGANVLTF. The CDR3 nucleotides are TGTGCCAGCAGCCCAGGGTACGGGGCCAACGTCCTGACTTTC.

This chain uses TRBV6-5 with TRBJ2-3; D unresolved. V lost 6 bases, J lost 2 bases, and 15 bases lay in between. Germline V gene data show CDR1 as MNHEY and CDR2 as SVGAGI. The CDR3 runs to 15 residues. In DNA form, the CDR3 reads TGTGCCAGCAGCCGACCCTCCCCGGCCACAGATACGCAGTATTTT. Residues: CASSRPSPATDTQYF.

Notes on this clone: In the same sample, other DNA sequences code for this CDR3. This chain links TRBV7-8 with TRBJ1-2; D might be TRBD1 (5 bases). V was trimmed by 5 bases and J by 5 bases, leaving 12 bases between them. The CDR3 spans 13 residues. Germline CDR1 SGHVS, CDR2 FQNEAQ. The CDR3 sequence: CASSPPGGYGYTF. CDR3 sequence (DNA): TGTGCCAGCAGCCCCCCCGGGGGGTATGGCTACACCTTC.

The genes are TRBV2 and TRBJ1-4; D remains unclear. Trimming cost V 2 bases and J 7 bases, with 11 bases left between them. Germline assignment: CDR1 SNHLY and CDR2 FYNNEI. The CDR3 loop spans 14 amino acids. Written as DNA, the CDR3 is TGTGCCAGCAGTGAAATTTTCTTAGGTGAAAAACTGTTTTTT. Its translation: CASSEIFLGEKLFF.

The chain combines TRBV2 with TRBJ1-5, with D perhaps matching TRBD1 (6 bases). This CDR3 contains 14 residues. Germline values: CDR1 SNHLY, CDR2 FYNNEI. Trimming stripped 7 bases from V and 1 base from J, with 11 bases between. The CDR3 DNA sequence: TGTGCCAGCACGGATACAGGGAGCAATCAGCCCCAGCATTTT. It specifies CASTDTGSNQPQHF.

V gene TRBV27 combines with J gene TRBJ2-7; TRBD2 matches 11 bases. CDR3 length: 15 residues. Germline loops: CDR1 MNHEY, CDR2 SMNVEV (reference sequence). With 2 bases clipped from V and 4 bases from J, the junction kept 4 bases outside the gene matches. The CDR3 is CASSLGTSGFYEQYF. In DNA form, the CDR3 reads TGTGCCAGCAGTTTAGGGACTAGCGGCTTTTACGAGCAGTACTTC.

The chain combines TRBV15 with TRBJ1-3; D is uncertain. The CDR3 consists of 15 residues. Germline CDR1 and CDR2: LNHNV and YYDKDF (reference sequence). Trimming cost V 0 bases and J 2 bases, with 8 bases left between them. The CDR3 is CATSREGFAGNTIYF. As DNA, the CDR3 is TGTGCCACCAGCAGAGAAGGGTTCGCTGGAAACACCATATATTTT.

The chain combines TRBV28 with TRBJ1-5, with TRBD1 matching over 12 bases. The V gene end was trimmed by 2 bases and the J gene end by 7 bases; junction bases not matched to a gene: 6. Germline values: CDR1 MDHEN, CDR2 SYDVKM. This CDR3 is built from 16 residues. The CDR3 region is CASSLGDRGQRQPQHF. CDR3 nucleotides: TGTGCCAGCAGTTTAGGGGACAGGGGGCAACGACAGCCCCAGCATTTT. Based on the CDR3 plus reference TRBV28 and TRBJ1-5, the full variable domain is DVKVTQSSRYLVKRTGEKVFLECVQDMDHENMFWYRQDPGLGLRLIYFSYDVKMKEKGDIPEGYSVSREKKERFSLILESASTNQTSMYLCASSLGDRGQRQPQHFGDGTRLSIL.

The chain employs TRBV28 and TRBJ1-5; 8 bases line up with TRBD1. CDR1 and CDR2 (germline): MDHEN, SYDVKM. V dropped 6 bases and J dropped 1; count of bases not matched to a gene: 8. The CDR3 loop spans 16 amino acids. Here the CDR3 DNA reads TGTGCCAGCAGGACCTTTGGACAGGGAAGCAATCAGCCCCAGCATTTT. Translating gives CASRTFGQGSNQPQHF.

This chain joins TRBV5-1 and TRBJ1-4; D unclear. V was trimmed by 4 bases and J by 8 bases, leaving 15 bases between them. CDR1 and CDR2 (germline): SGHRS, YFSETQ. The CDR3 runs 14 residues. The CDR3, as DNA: TGCGCCAGCAGCGGCGGCTCTGCCAGGGAAAAACTGTTTTTT. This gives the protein CASSGGSAREKLFF. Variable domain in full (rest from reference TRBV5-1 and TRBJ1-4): KAGVTQTPRYLIKTRGQQVTLSCSPISGHRSVSWYQQTPGQGLQFLFEYFSETQRNKGNFPGRFSGRQFSNSRSEMNVSTLELGDSALYLCASSGGSAREKLFFGSGTQLSVL.

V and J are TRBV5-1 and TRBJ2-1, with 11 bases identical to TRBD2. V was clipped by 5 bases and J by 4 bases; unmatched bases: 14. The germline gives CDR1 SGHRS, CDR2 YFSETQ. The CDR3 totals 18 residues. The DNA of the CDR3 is TGCGCCAGCAGTACCGGGACTAGCGGCGGGCGGGGGTACAATGAGCAGTTCTTC. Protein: CASSTGTSGGRGYNEQFF.

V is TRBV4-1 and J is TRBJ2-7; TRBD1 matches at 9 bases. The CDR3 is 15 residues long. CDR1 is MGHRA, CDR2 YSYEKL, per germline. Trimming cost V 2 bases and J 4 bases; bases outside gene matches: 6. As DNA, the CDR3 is TGCGCCAGCAGCCAACTTGCGGGACAGGGTTACGAGCAGTACTTC. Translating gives CASSQLAGQGYEQYF.

The CDR3 region has the DNA TGTGCCAGCAGTTACGCGGGGACTCAAGCCTACGAGCAGTACTTC. It translates to CASSYAGTQAYEQYF. The chain uses TRBV6-5 and TRBJ2-7, with D possibly TRBD2 on 6 matching bases. Germline V gives CDR1 MNHEY, CDR2 SVGAGI. Trimming cost V 2 bases and J 2 bases, with 13 bases left between them. CDR3 size: 15 residues.